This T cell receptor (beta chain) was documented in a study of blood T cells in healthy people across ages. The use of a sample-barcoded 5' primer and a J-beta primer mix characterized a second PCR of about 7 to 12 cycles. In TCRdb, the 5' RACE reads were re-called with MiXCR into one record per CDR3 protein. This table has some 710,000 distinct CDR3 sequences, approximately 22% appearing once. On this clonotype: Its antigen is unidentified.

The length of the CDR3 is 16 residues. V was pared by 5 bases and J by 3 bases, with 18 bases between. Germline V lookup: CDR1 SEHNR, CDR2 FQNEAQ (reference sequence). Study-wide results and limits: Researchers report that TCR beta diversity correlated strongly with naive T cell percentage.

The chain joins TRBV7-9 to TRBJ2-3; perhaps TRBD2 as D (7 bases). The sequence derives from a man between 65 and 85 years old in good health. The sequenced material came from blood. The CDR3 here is CASSPFYGGLTDTQYF. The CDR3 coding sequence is TGTGCCAGCAGCCCTTTCTACGGGGGGCTTACAGATACGCAGTATTTT.